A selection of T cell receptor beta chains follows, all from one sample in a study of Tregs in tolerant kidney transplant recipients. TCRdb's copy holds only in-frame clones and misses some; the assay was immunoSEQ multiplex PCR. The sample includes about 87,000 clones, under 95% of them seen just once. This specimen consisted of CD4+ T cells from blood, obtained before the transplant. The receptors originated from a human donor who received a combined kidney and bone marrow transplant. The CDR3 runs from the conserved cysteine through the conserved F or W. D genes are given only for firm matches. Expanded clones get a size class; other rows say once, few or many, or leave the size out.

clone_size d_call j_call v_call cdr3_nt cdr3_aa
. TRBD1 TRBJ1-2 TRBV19 TGTGCCAGTAGAATGACAGGGGGTCAGGTTGGCTACACCTTC CASRMTGGQVGYTF
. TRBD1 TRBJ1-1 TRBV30 TGTGCCTGGGGGGACAGGACCTACACTGAAGCTTTCTTT CAWGDRTYTEAFF
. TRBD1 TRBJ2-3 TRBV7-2 TGTGCCAGCAGCCCCAGGGGGACAGATACGCAGTATTTT CASSPRGTDTQYF
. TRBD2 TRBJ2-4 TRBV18 TGTGCCAGCTCACCCGGGACACCGGGGGGGAACATTCAGTACTTC CASSPGTPGGNIQYF
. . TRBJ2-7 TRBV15 TGTGCCACCAGCAGAGACAGGGCCGACGAGCAGTACTTC CATSRDRADEQYF
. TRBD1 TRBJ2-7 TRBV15 TGTGCCACCAGCAGCCCGGGACAGGGGAGTTGGGAGCAGTACTTC CATSSPGQGSWEQYF
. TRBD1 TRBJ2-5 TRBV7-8 TGTGCCAGCAGCTTATCGAGACAGGGAAAGACCCAGTACTTC CASSLSRQGKTQYF
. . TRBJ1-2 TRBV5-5 TGTGCCAGCAGCTTGGGCCGGGCCAGGGCGGTTAATGGCTACACCTTC CASSLGRARAVNGYTF
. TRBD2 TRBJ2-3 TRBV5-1 TGCGCCAGCAGCACTTCTAGCGGGGGGGCCCGAACAGATACGCAGTATTTT CASSTSSGGARTDTQYF
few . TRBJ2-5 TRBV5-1 TGCGCCAGCGGACAGACAGCTAAAGAGACCCAGTACTTC CASGQTAKETQYF
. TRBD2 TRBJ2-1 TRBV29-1 TGCAGCGCAATAGGACAATGGGGCGGGAGGATCGAGCAGTTCTTC CSAIGQWGGRIEQFF
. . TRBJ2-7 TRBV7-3 TGTGCCAGCAGCTTATCCCACAGCTACGAGCAGTACTTC CASSLSHSYEQYF
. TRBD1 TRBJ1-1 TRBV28 TGTGCCAGCAGTTTGATAGGGGGCGGATTTATTGAAGCTTTCTTT CASSLIGGGFIEAFF
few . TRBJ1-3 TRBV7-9 TGTGCCAGCAGCTTAGCCGATCTGACAGGCTCCTCTGGAAACACCATATATTTT CASSLADLTGSSGNTIYF
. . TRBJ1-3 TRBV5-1 TGCGCCAGCAGCTTGGATGGGCTCTCTGGAAACACCATATATTTT CASSLDGLSGNTIYF
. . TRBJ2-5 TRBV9 TGTGCCAGCAGCGCCCTTGACTTAGGGGGGGGATTCCAAGAGACCCAGTACTTC CASSALDLGGGFQETQYF
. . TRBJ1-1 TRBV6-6 TGTGCCAGCAACACTGGGCAGATCATGAACACTGAAGCTTTCTTT CASNTGQIMNTEAFF
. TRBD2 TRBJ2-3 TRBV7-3 TGTGCCAGCAGCTTAGGACTAGCGGATCTCCATGGGCAGTATTTT CASSLGLADLHGQYF
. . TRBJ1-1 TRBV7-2 TGTGCCAGCAGCTTGGGCACAGCGAACACTGAAGCTTTCTTT CASSLGTANTEAFF
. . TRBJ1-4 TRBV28 TGTGCCAGCAGTTTATCCCCGGGGCGGCCTAGGAGGGATGAAAAACTGTTTTTT CASSLSPGRPRRDEKLFF
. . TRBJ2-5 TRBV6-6 TGTGCCAGCAGTTACTCGAATCTAGACCAGTACTTC CASSYSNLDQYF
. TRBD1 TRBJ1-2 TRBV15 TGTGCCACCAGCAGAGGCTCGGGACAGGGCTACACCTTC CATSRGSGQGYTF
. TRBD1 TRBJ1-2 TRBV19 TGTGCCAGTACGGAGGGGGCCTACGATGGCTACACCTTC CASTEGAYDGYTF
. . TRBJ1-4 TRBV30 TGTGCCTGGACCACCCGCCGGGTTTCTCCTAATGAAAAACTGTTTTTT CAWTTRRVSPNEKLFF
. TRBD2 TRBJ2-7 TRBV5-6 TGTGCCAGCAGTAGAGCGGGAGGGAGCTCCTACGAGCAGTACTTC CASSRAGGSSYEQYF
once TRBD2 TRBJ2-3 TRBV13 TGTGCCAGCAGCATGGGACTAGCGGTATTCACAGATACGCAGTATTTT CASSMGLAVFTDTQYF
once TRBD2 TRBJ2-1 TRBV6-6 TGTGCCAGCAGCCGACCGGGACTAGCGGGAAGGTATGAGCAGTTCTTC CASSRPGLAGRYEQFF
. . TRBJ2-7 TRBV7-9 TGTGCAGGGGGCGGGGTTGACGAGCAGTACTTC CAGGGVDEQYF
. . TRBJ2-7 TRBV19 TGTGCCAGTAGTCGAGGGACATATAGCTCCTACGAGCAGTACTTC CASSRGTYSSYEQYF
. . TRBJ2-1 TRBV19 TGTGCCAGCGGGACCTACAATGAGCAGTTCTTC CASGTYNEQFF
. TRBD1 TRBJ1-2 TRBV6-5 TGTGCCAGCAGTGGGACAGACCTAGGTTATGGCTACACCTTC CASSGTDLGYGYTF
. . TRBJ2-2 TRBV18 TGTGCCAGCTCACCAACAGGGATGAACACCGGGGAGCTGTTTTTT CASSPTGMNTGELFF
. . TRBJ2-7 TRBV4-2 TGTGCCAGCAGCCAGTACTTGGCGGCAGACTCCTACGAGCAGTACTTC CASSQYLAADSYEQYF
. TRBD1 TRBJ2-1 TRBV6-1 TGTGCCAGCGGGACAGGGGATACTCACTACAATGAGCAGTTCTTC CASGTGDTHYNEQFF
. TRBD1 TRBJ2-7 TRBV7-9 TGTGCCAGCAGCTCCTACCTCAAGGGACAGGGGGCATCCTACGAGCAGTACTTC CASSSYLKGQGASYEQYF
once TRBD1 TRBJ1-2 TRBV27 TGTGCCAGCAGTCCCGGGACAGGGGCGAATGGCTACACCTTC CASSPGTGANGYTF
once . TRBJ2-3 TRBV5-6 TGTGCCAGCCGAAAACCGGGACTTATCGCTTCAGATACGCAGTATTTT CASRKPGLIASDTQYF
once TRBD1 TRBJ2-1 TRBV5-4 TGTGCCAGCAGCTTGGAAGGGACAGGGGGCCTCTTC CASSLEGTGGLF
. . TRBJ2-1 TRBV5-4 TGTGCCAGCAGTCGGCGCGGGATTATGAATGAGCAGTTCTTC CASSRRGIMNEQFF
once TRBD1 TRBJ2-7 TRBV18 TGTGCCAGCTCACCAAGGCCAGGGGGCCCCTACGAGCAGTACTTC CASSPRPGGPYEQYF